Below are 26 T cell receptor beta chains sequenced from a single sample in a study of spatial heterogeneity in lung cancer. TCRdb called the 5' RACE reads again in MiXCR, with one record for every CDR3 protein. The sample includes about 38,000 distinct CDR3 sequences, 5.2% of them seen just once. The time point: sample taken at primary tumor resection. From tumor, nontumor lung or frozen PBMC, whole RNA was taken unsorted for sequencing. The specimen comprised PBMCs, sampled at surgery. The receptors shown here come from a female donor with early-stage non-small cell lung cancer.

This clonotype came up a few times. The genes are TRBV20-1 and TRBJ2-1; 7 positions agree with TRBD1. Germline lookup yields CDR1 DFQATT and CDR2 SNEGSKA (reference sequence). The CDR3 runs 15 residues. With V trimmed by 5 bases and J by 4 bases, 11 bases remained unmatched. CDR3 nucleotides: TGCAGTGCTTCCACTCCGGGACAGACTTACAATGAGCAGTTCTTC. This encodes CSASTPGQTYNEQFF.

This clonotype was detected ten times or more. V and J are TRBV3-1 and TRBJ2-7; TRBD2 aligns across 9 bases. The CDR3 length is 16 residues. Unmatched junction bases numbered 12, after V lost 2 bases and J lost 7 bases. CDR1 LGHDT and CDR2 YNNKEL come from the germline V gene (reference sequence). In DNA, the CDR3 is TGTGCCAGCAGCCAATCTTCGGCGGGGGGGCGTTTGGAGCAGTACTTC. Translation gives CASSQSSAGGRLEQYF.

Only a few counts were recorded for this clonotype. CDR3 amino acids: CASSENRPYEQYF. CDR3 in DNA: TGTGCCAGCAGTGAGAACAGACCCTACGAGCAGTACTTC. V and J are TRBV6-1 and TRBJ2-7; D gene ambiguous. In germline, CDR1 is MNHNS, CDR2 SASEGT. The length of the CDR3 is 13 residues. V lost 3 bases and J 2 bases, leaving 8 bases between the germline ends.

The sample holds a few counts of this clonotype. This chain joins TRBV5-1 and TRBJ1-2; possibly TRBD1 for D (6 bases). The CDR3 runs 14 residues. The germline gives CDR1 SGHRS, CDR2 YFSETQ. V was trimmed by 6 bases and J by 4 bases, leaving 16 bases between them. CDR3 coding DNA: TGCGCCAGCACACAGCCGGGACAACTCTATGGCTACACCTTC. Translating it yields CASTQPGQLYGYTF.

For this clonotype: This may come from a read error, since a much larger clone is one base off. V usage is TRBV10-3 and J usage is TRBJ2-7; maybe TRBD1 (6 bases). Trimming left V 6 bases short and J 4 bases short, with 16 bases between. Germline V gene sequence: CDR1 ENHRY, CDR2 SYGVKD. CDR3 length equals 14 residues. The CDR3 bases are TGTGCCATCAGCCGGGACAAGGGGATGTACGAGCAGTACTTC. This codes for CAISRDKGMYEQYF.

Judged by abundance, this clonotype is medium-sized. The rearrangement joins TRBV5-4 to TRBJ2-1; 7 bases match TRBD1. The germline V gene has CDR1 SGHNT and CDR2 YYREEE (reference sequence). The CDR3 spans 13 residues. The ends lost 0 bases at V and 7 bases at J; junction bases unmatched: 1. The CDR3 DNA sequence: TGTGCCAGCAGCTTGGCCAGGGGGAATGAGCAGTTCTTC. Translating gives CASSLARGNEQFF.

This clonotype was detected only a few times. The V call is TRBV20-1, the J call TRBJ2-5; 9 bases fit TRBD2. This CDR3 comprises 15 residues. The germline CDR1 and CDR2 sequences are DFQATT and SNEGSKA (reference sequence). V lost 3 bases to trimming and J lost 6 bases; unmatched junction nucleotides: 11. The CDR3 sequence is CSARGTGTSFQTQYF. In DNA, the CDR3 is TGCAGTGCTAGGGGTACCGGGACTAGCTTTCAGACCCAGTACTTC.

This clonotype was picked up many times. V usage is TRBV20-1 and J usage is TRBJ1-2; D is perhaps TRBD1 (6 bases). CDR3 size: 12 residues. CDR1 is DFQATT and CDR2 is SNEGSKA in the germline V gene (reference sequence). The germline V and J ends were trimmed by 1 base and 4 bases, with 7 bases remaining between them. As DNA, the CDR3 is TGCAGTGCTAGAGTAGGGGGCTATGGCTACACCTTC. This encodes CSARVGGYGYTF.

This chain links TRBV5-5 with TRBJ2-7, with 7 bases identical to TRBD1. V shed 4 bases, J shed 7 bases, and the junction held 8 bases outside the gene matches. CDR3 length: 13 amino acids. The germline V gene has CDR1 SGHKS and CDR2 YYEKEE (reference sequence). CDR3 residues: CASSTDRAGEQYF. CDR3 bases: TGTGCCAGCAGCACAGACAGGGCCGGGGAGCAGTACTTC.

This clonotype was seen at least ten times. The genes are TRBV19 and TRBJ2-3, with no clear D. The germline V gene has CDR1 LNHDA and CDR2 SQIVND (reference sequence). This CDR3 contains 11 residues. Trimming took 6 bases from V and 3 from J, leaving 4 bases between them. Here the CDR3 DNA reads TGTGCCAGTAGAGAAACAGATACGCAGTATTTT. Translated, it gives CASRETDTQYF. The full variable domain, in which reference TRBV19 and TRBJ2-3 provide the parts outside the CDR3, is DGGITQSPKYLFRKEGQNVTLSCEQNLNHDAMYWYRQDPGQGLRLIYYSQIVNDFQKGDIAEGYSVSREKKESFPLTVTSAQKNPTAFYLCASRETDTQYFGPGTRLTVL.

This clonotype showed up many times. The chain has TRBV7-3 and TRBJ1-4; 9 bases match TRBD1. This CDR3 comprises 14 residues. V was pared by 2 bases and J by 6 bases, with 1 base of the junction left unmatched. The germline CDR1 and CDR2 sequences are SGHTA and FQGTGA. CDR3 bases: TGTGCCAGCAGCTTATACAGGGGGCATGAAAAACTGTTTTTT. It encodes CASSLYRGHEKLFF.

At least ten counts were recorded for this clonotype. V usage is TRBV28 and J usage is TRBJ1-5; TRBD1 matches 8 bases. Trimming removed 6 bases from V and 2 bases from J; junction bases left unmatched: 12. This CDR3 is 17 amino acids long. Germline loops: CDR1 MDHEN, CDR2 SYDVKM. The CDR3 DNA reads as TGTGCCAGCAGATCCTCTGGACAGGGCGGGGGCAATCAGCCCCAGCATTTT. It translates to CASRSSGQGGGNQPQHF.

This clonotype was seen repeatedly, ten times or more. This chain connects TRBV5-1 to TRBJ2-7; TRBD2 might be the D (8 bases). Trimming removed 4 bases from V and 6 bases from J, with 14 bases in between. Looked up from germline, CDR1 is SGHRS and CDR2 is YFSETQ. The CDR3 has 13 amino acids. The CDR3 protein is CASSPGGTAEQYF. In DNA form, the CDR3 reads TGCGCCAGCAGCCCGGGGGGGACAGCCGAGCAGTACTTC.

This clonotype was detected many times. The rearrangement links TRBV4-3 to TRBJ2-3; TRBD2 matches 8 bases. Germline V gene data show CDR1 as LGHNA and CDR2 as YSLEER. V was clipped by 2 bases and J by 3 bases; unmatched bases: 7. This CDR3 contains 16 residues. Here the CDR3 reads CASSQNPTGGTDTQYF. In DNA form, the CDR3 reads TGCGCCAGCAGCCAAAACCCTACGGGGGGGACAGATACGCAGTATTTT.

Many counts were recorded for this clonotype. The chain employs TRBV11-2 and TRBJ1-2; 10 positions agree with TRBD1. The CDR3 is made up of 15 amino acids. CDR1 is SGHAT, CDR2 FQNNGV, per germline. J gave up 5 bases and V 4 bases, and 7 bases lay outside the gene matches. The CDR3, as DNA: TGTGCCAGCAGCTCCACGCCGGGACAGGGGTATGGCTACACCTTC. This codes for CASSSTPGQGYGYTF.

In this sample, this clonotype turned up many times. The V call is TRBV2, the J call TRBJ2-3, with a weak D call TRBD2 (5 bases). The CDR3 has 15 amino acids. Trimming shortened V by 7 bases and J by 1 base, and 15 bases separated the two germline ends. The germline V gene has CDR1 SNHLY and CDR2 FYNNEI. CDR3 nucleotides: TGTGCCAGCACCCAGGAGAGGGTGGGCACAGATACGCAGTATTTT. Amino acid sequence: CASTQERVGTDTQYF.

This clonotype was found many times. V is TRBV9 and J is TRBJ1-1, with D unclear. The CDR3 consists of 16 residues. CDR1 and CDR2 from the germline V gene are SGDLS and YYNGEE. Trimming shortened V by 0 bases and J by 8 bases, and 20 bases separated the two germline ends. The CDR3 sequence: CASSVAGNNPLLEAFF. In DNA, the CDR3 is TGTGCCAGCAGCGTAGCCGGGAATAACCCACTGCTGGAAGCTTTCTTT.

To note about this clonotype: Compared with germline, one end of the junction differs, possibly owing to a read error. The chain carries TRBV19 and TRBJ1-6; weak D call: TRBD1 (5 bases). Germline V gives CDR1 LNHDA, CDR2 SQIVND (reference sequence). The CDR3 is 16 residues long. CDR3 sequence (DNA): TGTGCCAATAGTACAATCCCCGGGACGTGGACTTCACCCCTCCACTTT. Translating gives CANSTIPGTWTSPLHF. The full variable domain, its missing parts supplied by reference TRBV19 and TRBJ1-6, is DGGITQSPKYLFRKEGQNVTLSCEQNLNHDAMYWYRQDPGQGLRLIYYSQIVNDFQKGDIAEGYSVSREKKESFPLTVTSAQKNPTAFYLCANSTIPGTWTSPLHFGNGTRLTVT.

This clonotype was counted at least ten times. The chain links TRBV11-2 to TRBJ2-2; D unresolved. The V end lost 1 base, the J end lost 3 bases, and 9 bases lay between the germline ends. This CDR3 contains 15 residues. In germline, CDR1 is SGHAT, CDR2 FQNNGV. CDR3 sequence: CASSLVSSYTGELFF. CDR3 sequence (DNA): TGTGCCAGCAGCTTAGTTAGCTCTTACACCGGGGAGCTGTTTTTT. Based on the CDR3 plus reference TRBV11-2 and TRBJ2-2, the full variable domain is EAGVAQSPRYKIIEKRQSVAFWCNPISGHATLYWYQQILGQGPKLLIQFQNNGVVDDSQLPKDRFSAERLKGVDSTLKIQPAKLEDSAVYLCASSLVSSYTGELFFGEGSRLTVL.

This clonotype was observed many times. The rearrangement uses TRBV6-6 and TRBJ2-1, with D unresolved. CDR3 length: 12 amino acids. CDR1 is MNHNY and CDR2 is SVGAGI in the germline V gene (reference sequence). V gave up 6 bases and J gave up 6 bases, with 9 bases separating them. CDR3 residues: CASSQRINEQFF. The CDR3 DNA reads as TGTGCCAGCAGCCAACGAATCAATGAGCAGTTCTTC.

V and J are TRBV9 and TRBJ1-4; D is uncertain. Germline CDR1 is SGDLS and CDR2 is YYNGEE. V was pared by 4 bases and J by 7 bases, with 14 bases between. The CDR3 extends over 14 amino acids. CDR3 sequence (DNA): TGTGCCAGCAGCCACACAGAGGGCTCTGAAAAACTGTTTTTT. Its protein product is CASSHTEGSEKLFF.

This clonotype appeared many times. The chain uses TRBV6-5 and TRBJ2-1; perhaps D is TRBD1 or TRBD2 (6 bases each). This CDR3 is 14 amino acids long. Germline assignment: CDR1 MNHEY and CDR2 SVGAGI. Trimming took off 6 bases at V and 3 bases at J, with 12 bases between the two ends. CDR3 amino acids: CASSSGGGYNEQFF. The CDR3, as DNA: TGTGCCAGCAGCTCCGGAGGGGGCTACAATGAGCAGTTCTTC.

This clonotype was counted at least ten times. The chain uses TRBV6-2 or TRBV6-3 and TRBJ1-5, with TRBD1 matching over 11 bases. Germline CDR1 is MNHEY and CDR2 is SVGEGT. The V and J ends lost 5 bases and 4 bases, in that order; junction bases with no gene match: 13. This CDR3 is built from 18 residues. In nucleotides, the CDR3 is TGTGCCAGCAGTCGGACAGGGGGCGGCTTACGGAGAAATCAGCCCCAGCATTTT. Amino acid sequence: CASSRTGGGLRRNQPQHF.

This clonotype was counted at least ten times. The chain combines TRBV28 with TRBJ2-2, with unresolved D. V was pared by 9 bases and J by 0 bases, with 14 bases between. In germline, CDR1 is MDHEN, CDR2 SYDVKM. The length of the CDR3 is 15 residues. This chain's CDR3 is CASNRQLSNTGELFF. The CDR3 coding sequence is TGTGCCAGTAATCGACAACTATCGAACACCGGGGAGCTGTTTTTT.

The chain recombines TRBV25-1 with TRBJ2-7; either TRBD1 or TRBD2 may fit D (5 bases each). The ends were cut back, 1 base at V and 3 bases at J, with 10 bases in the middle. CDR1 MGHDK and CDR2 SYGVNS come from the germline V gene. The CDR3 sequence is 14 residues long. The CDR3 loop reads CASSEWLGDYEQYF. CDR3 bases: TGTGCCAGCAGTGAATGGCTGGGGGACTACGAGCAGTACTTC.

This clonotype was seen at least ten times. The rearrangement uses TRBV28 and TRBJ2-7; 8 nucleotides agree with TRBD1. Looked up from germline, CDR1 is MDHEN and CDR2 is SYDVKM. V shed 4 bases, J shed 6 bases, and the junction held 8 bases outside the gene matches. The CDR3 has 14 amino acids. In nucleotides, the CDR3 is TGTGCCAGCAGTTCCTACATCGGACAGGGCGAGCAGTACTTC. It is translated as CASSSYIGQGEQYF. The full variable domain, rest sourced from reference TRBV28 and TRBJ2-7, is DVKVTQSSRYLVKRTGEKVFLECVQDMDHENMFWYRQDPGLGLRLIYFSYDVKMKEKGDIPEGYSVSREKKERFSLILESASTNQTSMYLCASSSYIGQGEQYFGPGTRLTVT.